This T cell receptor (beta chain) comes out of a study of T cells in Graves' hyperthyroidism and ophthalmopathy. Study summary: Peripheral blood was acquired at first diagnosis, ahead of any therapy whatsoever.

The CDR3 contains 13 residues. Looked up from germline, CDR1 is MNHEY and CDR2 is SVGEGT. V lost 6 bases and J lost 0, with 9 bases in between. These patients, aged 18 to 65, had recently diagnosed hyperthyroidism lasting under 2 months. Those patients with uncontrolled infection, other autoimmune disease, pregnancy or lactation were excluded. Only a few counts were recorded for this clonotype. Regions amplified from RNA transcripts were the TCR beta CDR3 regions. Researchers ran a first-round RT-PCR on the TCR CDR3 using the HTBI primer set. Using its own MiXCR run on the multiplex PCR reads, TCRdb lists one record per CDR3 protein. The sample shows about 210,000 distinct CDR3 sequences, roughly 15% of them seen only once.

The chain uses TRBV6-2 or TRBV6-3 and TRBJ2-7; D unresolved. The clonotype comes from a man between 50 and 59 years old with Graves' hyperthyroidism. Source material: blood. The CDR3 here is CASSRHSSYEQYF. The CDR3 nucleotides read TGTGCCAGCAGCCGCCACAGCTCCTACGAGCAGTACTTC.